Detailed here is one T cell receptor (beta chain). Per the study methods: Amplification with reference gene primers provided the estimates of nucleated cell counts. The protocol was immunoSEQ multiplex PCR, while the TCRdb copy is restricted to in-frame clones and leaves out a portion. From that table come the V and J calls and clone size; the DNA was used to work out D and trimming. The sample consists of 200,000 to 250,000 clones, approximately 78% of them appearing once. This sample stems from a study of blood T cell repertoires in COVID-19. As for the study in general: Samples came from the United States, Italy and Spain, spanning acute and convalescent COVID-19. Sources were T cells, B-cell-depleted T cells, or PBMCs; the material itself was cDNA or gDNA.

Patients from Seattle were sampled longitudinally, starting during active infection. Germline lookup yields CDR1 SGHAT and CDR2 FQNNGV. The CDR3 length is 14 residues. V shed 5 bases, J shed 7 bases, and the junction held 7 bases outside the gene matches. Sequenced sample: peripheral blood. The source of this sequence is a woman older than 75 with COVID-19, enrolled during active disease. V and J are TRBV11-2 and TRBJ1-2; 10 nucleotides line up with TRBD1. This chain's CDR3 is CASSRDRGVGGYTF. In DNA form, the CDR3 reads TGTGCCAGCAGCCGGGACAGGGGAGTTGGTGGCTACACCTTC.